The 9 T cell receptor beta chains given below trace back to one sample, sequenced in a study of cytomegalovirus exposure and HLA in healthy donors. Primers: 60 Vbeta forward and 13 Jbeta reverse. Produced via immunoSEQ multiplex PCR; TCRdb's table is partial and in-frame only. The sample shows 80,000 to 130,000 clones, 70% to 80% of them seen only once. The sequenced sample consisted of PBMCs. Receptor source: a woman aged 18-29 years in good health and CMV-seropositive.

V gene TRBV18 combines with J gene TRBJ1-1; TRBD1 is a possible D gene (5 bases). V was cut by 3 bases and J by 10 bases, with 15 bases left in between. CDR1 is KGHSH and CDR2 is LQKENI in the germline V gene. This CDR3 region has 13 residues. Here the CDR3 reads CASSPLRDSRAFF. The CDR3 bases are TGTGCCAGCTCACCGTTACGGGACTCTAGAGCTTTCTTT.

The chain carries TRBV19 and TRBJ2-7; 9 nucleotides align to TRBD1. The CDR3 extends over 12 amino acids. CDR1 LNHDA and CDR2 SQIVND come from the germline V gene (reference sequence). J lost 5 bases, V lost 6 bases, and 2 bases had no gene match. CDR3 DNA: TGTGCCAGTAGCCGGACAGGGGACGAGCAGTACTTC. Its translation is CASSRTGDEQYF.

Regarding this clone: The sample holds other DNA sequences that translate to the same CDR3. The rearrangement uses TRBV7-2 and TRBJ2-7; 10 positions agree with TRBD1. The J segment lost 4 bases and the V segment lost 4 bases, leaving 1 base of the junction unmatched. This CDR3 spans 13 amino acids. Looked up from germline, CDR1 is SGHTA and CDR2 is FQGNSA. CDR3 sequence: CASSSDRGYEQYF. CDR3 nucleotide sequence: TGTGCCAGCAGCTCGGACAGGGGGTACGAGCAGTACTTC.

This clone was found a few times. This chain links TRBV23-1 with TRBJ2-1; TRBD2 aligns across 15 bases. TRBV23-1 is recorded as an ORF, its role being uncertain. The CDR3 runs to 18 residues. V lost 4 bases, J lost 1 base, and 5 bases stayed unmatched. CDR3 coding DNA: TGCGCCAGCAGTCCGGGACTAGCGGGAGGACGGTCCTACAATGAGCAGTTCTTC. This translates into CASSPGLAGGRSYNEQFF.

The chain carries TRBV6-5 and TRBJ2-1, with D possibly TRBD2 on 5 matching bases. The V gene lost 6 bases and the J gene lost 7 bases, with 19 bases spanning the gap. Germline-derived CDR1 and CDR2 are MNHEY and SVGAGI. There are 15 residues in the CDR3. The CDR3 reads CASRGRGVYANEQFF. The CDR3, as DNA: TGTGCCAGCAGGGGCCGGGGAGTTTACGCAAATGAGCAGTTCTTC.

This chain connects TRBV4-3 to TRBJ2-3, with TRBD2 matching over 9 bases. CDR3 length: 14 residues. Trimming took 4 bases from V and 4 from J; bases not matched to a gene: 3. Germline CDR1 and CDR2: LGHNA and YSLEER. CDR3 nucleotide sequence: TGCGCCAGCAGCCTTGGGACTAGCTCAGATACGCAGTATTTT. It is translated as CASSLGTSSDTQYF.

This clone has a single count. The genes are TRBV7-2 and TRBJ2-7, with TRBD1 identical over 9 bases. The CDR3 consists of 15 residues. Trimming took 5 bases from V and 2 from J; bases not matched to a gene: 7. CDR1 and CDR2 (germline): SGHTA, FQGNSA. The CDR3 sequence: CASSRPQGATYEQYF. CDR3 coding DNA: TGTGCCAGCAGCCGCCCACAGGGGGCAACCTACGAGCAGTACTTC.

V usage is TRBV6-4 and J usage is TRBJ2-1; TRBD2 matches at 9 bases. CDR1 is MRHNA, CDR2 SNTAGT, per germline. With 4 bases clipped from V and 3 bases from J, the junction kept 4 bases outside the gene matches. This CDR3 contains 15 residues. The CDR3 sequence: CASSGEAGGYNEQFF. For the CDR3, the DNA is TGTGCCAGCAGTGGTGAAGCGGGAGGCTACAATGAGCAGTTCTTC.

This clone turned up a few times. J is TRBJ2-2 and V is TRBV6-1; 10 bases line up with TRBD2. CDR3 length: 15 amino acids. CDR1 MNHNS and CDR2 SASEGT come from the germline V gene. V was clipped by 8 bases and J by 0 bases; unmatched bases: 3. The CDR3 DNA follows: TGTGCCAGCGGACTAGCGGCCGCGAACACCGGGGAGCTGTTTTTT. Translating gives CASGLAAANTGELFF.